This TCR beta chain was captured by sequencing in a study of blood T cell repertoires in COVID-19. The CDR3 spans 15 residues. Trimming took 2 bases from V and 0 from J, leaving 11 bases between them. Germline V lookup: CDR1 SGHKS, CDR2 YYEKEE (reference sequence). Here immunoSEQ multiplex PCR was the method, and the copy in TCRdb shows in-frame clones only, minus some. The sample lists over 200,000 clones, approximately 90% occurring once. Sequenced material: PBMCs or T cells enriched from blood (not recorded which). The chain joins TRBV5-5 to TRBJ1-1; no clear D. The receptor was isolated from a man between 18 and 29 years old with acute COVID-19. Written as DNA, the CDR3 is TGTGCCAGCAGCTTTCCGGCGGATATGAACACTGAAGCTTTCTTT. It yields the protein CASSFPADMNTEAFF.